Presented here are 10 T cell receptor beta chains from one specimen sequenced in a study of vaccination effects on CD4 cells after COVID-19. Isolating CD4+ T cells followed less than 11 days of culture. Two-dose vaccination with either BNT162b2 or mRNA-1273 was given to the participants. These receptors' targets are unknown. TCRdb's table, derived via immunoSEQ multiplex PCR, lists solely in-frame clones and lacks some. The top ten hold 6.5% to 8.5% of the sample, which has about 40,000 clones, about 63% seen once. Here the sequenced sample was CD4+ T cells from PBMCs cultured without peptide, taken after COVID-19 vaccination. These receptors all come from a human donor who received a COVID-19 vaccine.

V and J are TRBV6-2 or TRBV6-3 and TRBJ2-7; 8 nucleotides match TRBD1. V was clipped by 3 bases and J by 6 bases; unmatched bases: 7. CDR3 size: 14 residues. Germline values: CDR1 MNHEY, CDR2 SVGEGT. The CDR3 nucleotides are TGTGCCAGCAGTTATGCCCAGGGGGCGTTCGAGCAGTACTTC. It translates to CASSYAQGAFEQYF.

The chain links TRBV7-8 to TRBJ2-1; D not certain. Germline assignment: CDR1 SGHVS and CDR2 FQNEAQ. V lost 3 bases to trimming and J lost 3 bases, with 6 bases between them. This CDR3 region has 13 residues. CDR3 amino acids: CASSLSRYNEQFF. As DNA, the CDR3 is TGTGCCAGCAGCTTGAGTCGCTACAATGAGCAGTTCTTC.

This chain connects TRBV5-1 to TRBJ2-2; TRBD2 matches 8 bases. In germline, CDR1 is SGHRS, CDR2 YFSETQ. The J segment lost 0 bases and the V segment lost 4 bases, leaving 11 bases of the junction unmatched. The CDR3 spans 18 residues. Written as DNA, the CDR3 is TGCGCCAGCAGCCGAACGGGGGGGGGCGCTTCGAACACCGGGGAGCTGTTTTTT. Its translation: CASSRTGGGASNTGELFF.

The chain has TRBV5-1 and TRBJ2-5; 8 nucleotides line up with TRBD1. Germline V gene data show CDR1 as SGHRS and CDR2 as YFSETQ. The CDR3 consists of 15 residues. J lost 4 bases, V lost 0 bases, and 5 bases had no gene match. CDR3 loop: CASSLGTGIRETQYF. CDR3 DNA: TGCGCCAGCAGCTTGGGGACAGGGATCAGAGAGACCCAGTACTTC.

This clone was counted a single time. The V call is TRBV18, the J call TRBJ1-2; the D gene is possibly TRBD1 (5 bases). Deletions cut 6 bases from V and 5 bases from J, with 13 bases between. CDR1 is KGHSH, CDR2 LQKENI, per germline. This CDR3 contains 13 residues. CDR3 protein: CASSRAAGYGYTF. In nucleotides, the CDR3 is TGTGCCAGCTCCCGGGCCGCAGGGTATGGCTACACCTTC.

The gene calls are TRBV20-1 and TRBJ2-7; no firm D call. Germline lookup yields CDR1 DFQATT and CDR2 SNEGSKA (reference sequence). Trimming stripped 4 bases from V and 5 bases from J, with 9 bases between. This CDR3 comprises 11 residues. The CDR3 reads CSANSGHEQYF. CDR3 DNA sequence: TGCAGTGCTAATTCAGGACACGAGCAGTACTTC.

In this sample, this clone turned up a few times. The chain has TRBV10-3 and TRBJ2-7; D ambiguous. This CDR3 contains 12 residues. Germline V gene lookup returns CDR1 ENHRY and CDR2 SYGVKD. V was pared by 7 bases and J by 4 bases, with 11 bases between. As DNA, the CDR3 is TGTGCCATCACCGGGTCTAGTTACGAGCAGTACTTC. Its protein product is CAITGSSYEQYF.

The chain combines TRBV2 with TRBJ1-3; D is uncertain. Looked up from germline, CDR1 is SNHLY and CDR2 is FYNNEI. The CDR3 totals 14 residues. V was pared by 4 bases and J by 2 bases, with 9 bases between. The CDR3 nucleotides are TGTGCCAGCAGTGGCGCGGGGACTGGAAACACCATATATTTT. This gives the protein CASSGAGTGNTIYF.

The table lists this clone with a few counts. The V gene is TRBV19, the J gene TRBJ2-7; perhaps TRBD2 as D (5 bases). The V end was cut by 7 bases, the J end by 2 bases, with 15 bases between. Looked up from germline, CDR1 is LNHDA and CDR2 is SQIVND (reference sequence). CDR3 length: 14 amino acids. The CDR3 bases are TGTGCCAGTAATCCAGCAGTGGGAGCCTACGAGCAGTACTTC. Translation gives CASNPAVGAYEQYF.

The rearrangement joins TRBV19 to TRBJ1-2, with a tentative D call TRBD1 (5 bases). Germline loops: CDR1 LNHDA, CDR2 SQIVND (reference sequence). There are 14 residues in the CDR3. V was trimmed by 3 bases and J by 10 bases, leaving 18 bases between them. This CDR3 reads CASSIKGLGSVYTF. The DNA of the CDR3 is TGTGCCAGTAGTATTAAGGGGCTGGGGAGTGTCTACACCTTC.